The 32 T cell receptor beta chains in this list originate from one sample, sequenced in a study of cytomegalovirus exposure and HLA in healthy donors. PCR employed 60 Vbeta and 13 Jbeta primers. Sequencing used immunoSEQ multiplex PCR; TCRdb keeps in-frame clones, though not all of them. The table records some 120,000 clones, 65% of them present only once. Sequenced material: PBMCs. The source of these receptors is a woman aged 40 to 49 in good health and CMV-seropositive.

This rearrangement joins TRBV6-7 to TRBJ2-1; 12 nucleotides agree with TRBD2. TRBV6-7 is sorted into the ORF group, with uncertain function. The CDR3 consists of 14 residues. The trim removed 4 bases at V and 12 bases at J, leaving 7 bases unmatched. In DNA form, the CDR3 reads TGTGCCAGCAGTTGGCCGACTAGCGGGAGTGGGCAGTTCTTC. It yields the protein CASSWPTSGSGQFF.

This clone was found a few times. The rearrangement uses TRBV4-1 and TRBJ2-3; no reliable D call. The germline gives CDR1 MGHRA, CDR2 YSYEKL. V lost 4 bases and J lost 4, with 9 bases in between. The CDR3 runs 13 residues. The CDR3 region is CASSPWSADTQYF. The CDR3 DNA follows: TGCGCCAGCAGCCCTTGGAGCGCAGATACGCAGTATTTT.

This clone was seen only a few times. The chain uses TRBV15 and TRBJ1-2, with a weak D call TRBD1 (5 bases). The CDR3 extends over 14 amino acids. Germline values: CDR1 LNHNV, CDR2 YYDKDF (reference sequence). V was clipped by 0 bases and J by 5 bases, with 10 bases between them. CDR3 DNA: TGTGCCACCAGCAGAGACAAAGGGGTTTATGGCTACACCTTC. It yields the protein CATSRDKGVYGYTF.

This chain uses TRBV10-3 with TRBJ2-7; 8 bases are a match to TRBD2. In germline, CDR1 is ENHRY, CDR2 SYGVKD. The CDR3 extends over 14 amino acids. Trimming cost V 6 bases and J 5 bases; bases outside gene matches: 9. The CDR3 sequence is CAIRDGTSSHEQYF. DNA for the CDR3: TGTGCCATCAGGGACGGGACTAGTTCACACGAGCAGTACTTC.

The chain is built from TRBV10-2 and TRBJ2-1; TRBD2 is a possible D gene (7 bases). Trimming removed 2 bases from V and 6 bases from J, with 14 bases in between. Germline V lookup: CDR1 WSHSY, CDR2 SAAADI. This CDR3 contains 15 residues. The CDR3 DNA reads TGCGCCAGCAGTGAGGCACGGGGGGCGAGCAATGAGCAGTTCTTC. Its translation is CASSEARGASNEQFF.

The chain uses TRBV27 and TRBJ2-5, with D perhaps matching TRBD2 (5 bases). V was trimmed by 2 bases and J by 2 bases, leaving 9 bases between them. CDR3 length: 14 amino acids. The germline CDR1 and CDR2 sequences are MNHEY and SMNVEV (reference sequence). The CDR3 DNA is TGTGCCAGCAGTTTAAGACGCGGGCAAGAGACCCAGTACTTC. This gives the protein CASSLRRGQETQYF.

V and J are TRBV4-1 and TRBJ1-3, with D unresolved. The CDR3 runs to 15 residues. Germline V lookup: CDR1 MGHRA, CDR2 YSYEKL. V dropped 9 bases and J dropped 0 bases, with 15 bases sitting between them. The CDR3 nucleotides read TGCGCCAGTTCAAACCAAGCCCTCTCTGGAAACACCATATATTTT. It yields the protein CASSNQALSGNTIYF.

The rearrangement links TRBV11-2 to TRBJ1-1; the match to TRBD1 covers 8 bases. Germline V lookup: CDR1 SGHAT, CDR2 FQNNGV. The junction had 3 bases not matched to a gene; V was cut back by 3 bases and J by 3 bases. This CDR3 has 14 residues. The CDR3 DNA sequence: TGTGCCAGCAGCTTGGACAGGGAAGACACTGAAGCTTTCTTT. It specifies CASSLDREDTEAFF.

The genes are TRBV6-7 and TRBJ2-7; TRBD1 agrees at 9 bases. TRBV6-7 is placed among ORFs of uncertain function. This CDR3 is 12 amino acids long. The V gene end was trimmed by 8 bases and the J gene end by 5 bases; junction bases not matched to a gene: 4. CDR3 protein: CASRTGEHEQYF. The CDR3 DNA follows: TGTGCCAGCCGGACAGGGGAACACGAGCAGTACTTC.

This clone was seen a few times. For the CDR3, the DNA is TGTGCCAGCAGCGTAGACCCGGGGAGCTCTGGAAACACCATATATTTT. Protein product: CASSVDPGSSGNTIYF. The V gene is TRBV9, the J gene TRBJ1-3, with D hard to call. The germline V and J ends were trimmed by 0 bases and 0 bases, with 10 bases remaining between them. CDR1 SGDLS and CDR2 YYNGEE come from the germline V gene. The CDR3 contains 16 residues.

V gene TRBV7-2 combines with J gene TRBJ1-3; tentative D call: TRBD1 (5 bases). Germline V gene lookup returns CDR1 SGHTA and CDR2 FQGNSA. The ends were cut back, 1 base at V and 0 bases at J, with 10 bases in the middle. The CDR3 covers 16 residues. The chain's CDR3 is CASSLDGADSGNTIYF. CDR3 in DNA: TGTGCCAGCAGCTTAGATGGGGCCGACTCTGGAAACACCATATATTTT.

V is TRBV10-3 and J is TRBJ2-5; D is perhaps TRBD2 (5 bases). The closer fit of TRBJ2-7 to the DNA end suggests the J call may be wrong. Germline assignment: CDR1 ENHRY and CDR2 SYGVKD. The CDR3 spans 18 residues. The DNA of the CDR3 is TGTGCCATCAGTGTAGGTGGGCTGGTGGCTAGCCGTGGGTACGAGCAGTACTTC. Translating gives CAISVGGLVASRGYEQYF.

The chain recombines TRBV5-1 with TRBJ2-7; perhaps TRBD1 as D (5 bases). The CDR3 is 13 residues long. V lost 0 bases and J lost 3, with 7 bases in between. Looked up from germline, CDR1 is SGHRS and CDR2 is YFSETQ. CDR3 DNA sequence: TGCGCCAGCAGCTTGGGACAGAACTACGAGCAGTACTTC. This translates into CASSLGQNYEQYF.

The chain has TRBV21-1 and TRBJ2-7; no DNA check was done on the table's D call, TRBD1. TRBV21-1 is designated a pseudogene. The CDR3 length is 15 residues. The CDR3 is CASRIRTGGTYEQYF. The DNA of the CDR3 is TGTGCCAGCAGGATACGGACAGGGGGTACCTACGAGCAGTACTTC.

The chain recombines TRBV11-3 with TRBJ2-1, with D possibly being TRBD2 (5 bases). Trimming left V 0 bases short and J 1 base short, with 7 bases between. The CDR3 covers 15 residues. Germline V gene data show CDR1 as SGHNT and CDR2 as YENEEA. CDR3 in DNA: TGTGCCAGCAGCTTAGAGAGCGGTTCCTACAATGAGCAGTTCTTC. Amino acid sequence: CASSLESGSYNEQFF.

The chain couples TRBV7-3 to TRBJ2-6; 9 bases are shared with TRBD2. CDR3 length: 18 amino acids. The germline CDR1 and CDR2 sequences are SGHTA and FQGTGA. The V segment lost 2 bases and the J segment 0 bases; nucleotides outside the gene matches: 5. The CDR3 sequence is CASSLGAGGSSGANVLTF. The CDR3 region has the DNA TGTGCCAGCAGCTTAGGGGCGGGAGGGAGCTCTGGGGCCAACGTCCTGACTTTC.

This chain connects TRBV28 to TRBJ2-7; weak D call: TRBD1 (5 bases). The CDR3 has 15 residues. Germline lookup yields CDR1 MDHEN and CDR2 SYDVKM. The V and J ends lost 3 bases and 4 bases respectively, with 16 bases between them. The CDR3 nucleotides read TGTGCCAGCAGTTTCCGTGGACACCTGAGTTACGAGCAGTACTTC. This codes for CASSFRGHLSYEQYF.

V is TRBV5-1 and J is TRBJ2-7, with TRBD2 matching over 9 bases. The CDR3 is 17 residues long. V dropped 3 bases and J dropped 3; count of bases not matched to a gene: 13. The germline gives CDR1 SGHRS, CDR2 YFSETQ. This chain's CDR3 is CASSYQIAGERFYEQYF. Written as DNA, the CDR3 is TGCGCCAGCAGCTACCAAATAGCGGGAGAGCGGTTCTACGAGCAGTACTTC.

This clone was counted a few times. V gene TRBV18 combines with J gene TRBJ1-1; tentatively, D is TRBD1 (5 bases). The CDR3 consists of 16 residues. Per the germline V gene, CDR1 is KGHSH and CDR2 is LQKENI. Trimming took off 4 bases at V and 4 bases at J, with 19 bases between the two ends. This CDR3 is CASSLGFGAQGTEAFF. The CDR3 DNA sequence: TGTGCCAGCTCACTGGGGTTTGGGGCTCAGGGCACTGAAGCTTTCTTT.

The chain combines TRBV7-8 with TRBJ1-2; 9 nucleotides line up with TRBD1. CDR3 length: 14 residues. Germline assignment: CDR1 SGHVS and CDR2 FQNEAQ. The V segment lost 1 base and the J segment 8 bases; nucleotides outside the gene matches: 5. CDR3 sequence: CASSLGRQGGGYTF. Here the CDR3 DNA reads TGTGCCAGCAGCTTAGGGAGACAGGGGGGAGGCTACACCTTC.

This chain connects TRBV6-4 to TRBJ1-2; a possible D gene is TRBD1 (5 bases). This CDR3 comprises 11 residues. V gave up 11 bases and J gave up 7 bases, with 14 bases separating them. Per germline, CDR1 MRHNA and CDR2 SNTAGT. The CDR3 DNA reads TGTGCCGCCGGGGGTAATGGTGGCTACACCTTC. Its protein is CAAGGNGGYTF.

This clone was counted only a few times. The chain carries TRBV6-1 and TRBJ1-1, with 7 nucleotides matching TRBD1. Germline V gives CDR1 MNHNS, CDR2 SASEGT. The ends lost 3 bases at V and 0 bases at J; junction bases unmatched: 7. This CDR3 region has 16 residues. The CDR3 protein is CASSDISTGMNTEAFF. The CDR3, as DNA: TGTGCCAGCAGTGATATCTCGACAGGGATGAACACTGAAGCTTTCTTT.

The chain is built from TRBV7-2 and TRBJ2-3; 7 bases align to TRBD2. CDR1 SGHTA and CDR2 FQGNSA come from the germline V gene. The V gene end was trimmed by 5 bases and the J gene end by 0 bases; junction bases not matched to a gene: 5. The CDR3 has 15 residues. The CDR3, as DNA: TGTGCCAGCAGCGATACTAGCGATAGCACAGATACGCAGTATTTT. Protein sequence: CASSDTSDSTDTQYF.

A few counts support this clone. The sample has other DNA sequences that encode this CDR3 too. The genes are TRBV28 and TRBJ2-7; 8 bases line up with TRBD1. The CDR3 covers 16 residues. V shed 6 bases, J shed 0 bases, and the junction held 10 bases outside the gene matches. Germline V lookup: CDR1 MDHEN, CDR2 SYDVKM. CDR3 bases: TGTGCCAGCAGCCGTTCCCGGACAGGGTTCTCCTACGAGCAGTACTTC. As protein: CASSRSRTGFSYEQYF.

The V call is TRBV2, the J call TRBJ1-4, with D tentatively TRBD1 (6 bases). The V gene's germline CDR1 is SNHLY and CDR2 FYNNEI. Trimming took 6 bases from V and 3 from J, leaving 14 bases between them. The CDR3 loop spans 15 amino acids. In nucleotides, the CDR3 is TGTGCCAGCAGCCAAGACAGGCCTTCTAATGAAAAACTGTTTTTT. As protein: CASSQDRPSNEKLFF.

This clone was found a few times. The CDR3 spells CAWSVSGRGANVLTF. The CDR3 DNA follows: TGTGCCTGGAGTGTATCGGGTCGTGGGGCCAACGTCCTGACTTTC. The gene calls are TRBV30 and TRBJ2-6; no definite D call. CDR1 is GTSNPN and CDR2 is SVGIG in the germline V gene (reference sequence). CDR3 size: 15 residues. V was trimmed by 0 bases and J by 3 bases, leaving 9 bases between them. Filled out from reference TRBV30 and TRBJ2-6, the complete variable domain reads SQTIHQWPATLVQPVGSPLSLECTVEGTSNPNLYWYRQAAGRGLQLLFYSVGIGQISSEVPQNLSASRPQDRQFILSSKKLLLSDSGFYLCAWSVSGRGANVLTFGAGSRLTVL.

The sample holds a few counts of this clone. The chain recombines TRBV4-2 with TRBJ1-3; possible D gene TRBD1, 6 bases. CDR1 LGHNA and CDR2 YNFKEQ come from the germline V gene. The CDR3 has 16 residues. Between the trimmed V and J ends, which lost 2 bases and 0 bases, there was a span of 11 bases. As DNA, the CDR3 is TGTGCCAGCAGCCAACGGGACACGTACTCTGGAAACACCATATATTTT. Protein product: CASSQRDTYSGNTIYF.

The genes are TRBV7-2 and TRBJ2-5; D might be TRBD1 (5 bases). The CDR3 has 14 residues. Germline loops: CDR1 SGHTA, CDR2 FQGNSA. V lost 5 bases and J 5 bases, leaving 15 bases between the germline ends. The CDR3 nucleotides are TGTGCCAGCAGCGACGAAAGGGGCCAGGAGACCCAGTACTTC. This encodes CASSDERGQETQYF. The full variable domain, with the rest looked up from reference TRBV7-2 and TRBJ2-5, is GAGVSQSPSNKVTEKGKDVELRCDPISGHTALYWYRQSLGQGLEFLIYFQGNSAPDKSGLPSDRFSAERTGGSVSTLTIQRTQQEDSAVYLCASSDERGQETQYFGPGTRLLVL.

The V gene is TRBV28, the J gene TRBJ1-1; D remains ambiguous. Germline CDR1 and CDR2: MDHEN and SYDVKM. Trimming removed 10 bases at V and 5 bases at J, with 17 bases between. The CDR3 has 13 residues. The CDR3 sequence is CATKVGGRTEAFF. The DNA for the CDR3 is TGTGCCACCAAGGTCGGCGGGCGAACTGAAGCTTTCTTT.

The chain couples TRBV7-2 to TRBJ2-6; D not certain. Trimming cost V 6 bases and J 2 bases, with 5 bases left between them. Germline V CDR1 and CDR2: SGHTA, FQGNSA. This CDR3 comprises 13 residues. The CDR3 sequence is CASSTAGANVLTF. The CDR3 nucleotides are TGTGCCAGCAGTACGGCTGGGGCCAACGTCCTGACTTTC.

The V gene is TRBV5-1, the J gene TRBJ2-5; 12 bases agree with TRBD2. V trimming: 4 bases; J trimming: 3 bases; junction bases outside the gene matches: 7. The CDR3 totals 16 residues. Germline V gives CDR1 SGHRS, CDR2 YFSETQ. CDR3 DNA sequence: TGCGCCAGCAGCGTATCTAGCGGGAGGGCCAAAGAGACCCAGTACTTC. Translated: CASSVSSGRAKETQYF.

The rearrangement uses TRBV11-2 and TRBJ1-5, with a possible D match to TRBD1 (5 bases). Deletions cut 5 bases from V and 2 bases from J, with 16 bases between. The germline V gene has CDR1 SGHAT and CDR2 FQNNGV. The CDR3 runs to 16 residues. This CDR3 is CASSVTPGLGNQPQHF. The CDR3, as DNA: TGTGCCAGCAGCGTGACACCAGGGCTTGGCAATCAGCCCCAGCATTTT.